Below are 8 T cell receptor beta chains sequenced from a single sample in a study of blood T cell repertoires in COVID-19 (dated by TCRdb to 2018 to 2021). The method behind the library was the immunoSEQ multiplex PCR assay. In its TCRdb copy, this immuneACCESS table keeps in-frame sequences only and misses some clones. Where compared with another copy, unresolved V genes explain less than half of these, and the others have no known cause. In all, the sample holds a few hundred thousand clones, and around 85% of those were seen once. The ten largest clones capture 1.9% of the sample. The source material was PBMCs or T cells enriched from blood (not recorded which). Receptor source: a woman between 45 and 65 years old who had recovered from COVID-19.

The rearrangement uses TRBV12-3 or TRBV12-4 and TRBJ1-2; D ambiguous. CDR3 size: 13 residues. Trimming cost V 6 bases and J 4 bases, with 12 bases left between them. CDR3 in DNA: TGTGCCAGCAGAGATTCGAGGAGCTATGGCTACACCTTC. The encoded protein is CASRDSRSYGYTF.

This CDR3 is CASSLGQNNEKLFF. For the CDR3, the DNA is TGTGCCAGCAGCTTAGGACAAAATAATGAAAAACTGTTTTTT. The chain combines TRBV7-9 with TRBJ1-4; D uncertain. This CDR3 comprises 14 residues. The germline gives CDR1 SEHNR, CDR2 FQNEAQ (reference sequence). V was trimmed by 1 base and J by 4 bases, leaving 7 bases between them.

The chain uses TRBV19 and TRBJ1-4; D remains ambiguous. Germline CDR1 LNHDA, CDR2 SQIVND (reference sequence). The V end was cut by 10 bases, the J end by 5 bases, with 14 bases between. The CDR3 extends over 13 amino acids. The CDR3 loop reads CATSEVKNEKLFF. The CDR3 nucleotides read TGTGCCACCTCAGAGGTTAAAAATGAAAAACTGTTTTTT.

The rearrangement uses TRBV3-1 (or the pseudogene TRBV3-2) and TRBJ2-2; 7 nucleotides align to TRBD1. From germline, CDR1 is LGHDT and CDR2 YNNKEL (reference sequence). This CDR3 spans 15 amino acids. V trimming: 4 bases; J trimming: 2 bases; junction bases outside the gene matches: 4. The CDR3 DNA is TGTGCCAGCAGCCCGGGACAGAGTAACACCGGGGAGCTGTTTTTT. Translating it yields CASSPGQSNTGELFF.

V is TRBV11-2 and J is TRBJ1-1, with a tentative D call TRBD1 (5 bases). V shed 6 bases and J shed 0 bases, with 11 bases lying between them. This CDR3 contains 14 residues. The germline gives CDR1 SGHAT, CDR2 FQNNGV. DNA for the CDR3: TGTGCCAGCAGAATTGACAGTATGAACACTGAAGCTTTCTTT. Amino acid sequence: CASRIDSMNTEAFF.

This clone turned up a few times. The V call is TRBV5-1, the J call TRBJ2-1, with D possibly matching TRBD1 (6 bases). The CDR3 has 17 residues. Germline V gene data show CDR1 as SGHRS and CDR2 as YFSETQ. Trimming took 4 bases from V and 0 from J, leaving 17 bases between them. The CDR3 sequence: CASSTSSTGLSYNEQFF. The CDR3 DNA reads TGCGCCAGCAGCACCTCCTCGACAGGACTCTCCTACAATGAGCAGTTCTTC.

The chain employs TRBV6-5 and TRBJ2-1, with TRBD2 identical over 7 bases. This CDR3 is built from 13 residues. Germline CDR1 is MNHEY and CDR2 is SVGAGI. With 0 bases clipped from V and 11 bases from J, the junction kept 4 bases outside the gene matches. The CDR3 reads CASSYSPSGKQFF. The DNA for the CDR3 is TGTGCCAGCAGTTACTCCCCTAGCGGCAAGCAGTTCTTC.

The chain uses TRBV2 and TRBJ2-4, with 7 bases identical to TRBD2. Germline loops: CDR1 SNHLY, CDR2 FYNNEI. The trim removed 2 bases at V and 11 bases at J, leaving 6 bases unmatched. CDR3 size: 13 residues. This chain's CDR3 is CASSEPSGLVQYF. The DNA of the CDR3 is TGTGCCAGCAGTGAACCCTCTGGACTAGTTCAGTACTTC. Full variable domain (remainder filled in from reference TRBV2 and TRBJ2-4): EPEVTQTPSHQVTQMGQEVILRCVPISNHLYFYWYRQILGQKVEFLVSFYNNEISEKSEIFDDQFSVERPDGSNFTLKIRSTKLEDSAMYFCASSEPSGLVQYFGAGTRLSVL.